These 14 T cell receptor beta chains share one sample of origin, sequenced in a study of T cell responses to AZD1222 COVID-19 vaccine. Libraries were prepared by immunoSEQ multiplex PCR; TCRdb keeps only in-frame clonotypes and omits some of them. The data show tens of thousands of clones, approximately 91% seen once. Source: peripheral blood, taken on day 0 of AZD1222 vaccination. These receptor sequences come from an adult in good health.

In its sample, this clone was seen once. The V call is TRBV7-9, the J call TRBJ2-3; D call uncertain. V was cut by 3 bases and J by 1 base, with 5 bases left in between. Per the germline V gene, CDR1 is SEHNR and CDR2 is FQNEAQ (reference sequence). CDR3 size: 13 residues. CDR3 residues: CASSFQGTDTQYF. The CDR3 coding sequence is TGTGCCAGCAGCTTCCAGGGCACAGATACGCAGTATTTT.

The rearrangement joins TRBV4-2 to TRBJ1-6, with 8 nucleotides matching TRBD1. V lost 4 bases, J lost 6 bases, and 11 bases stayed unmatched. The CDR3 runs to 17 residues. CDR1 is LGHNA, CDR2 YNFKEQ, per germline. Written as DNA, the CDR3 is TGTGCCAGCAGCCCGATGCAGGGGGCGCGAAGTAATTCACCCCTCCACTTT. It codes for CASSPMQGARSNSPLHF.

The CDR3 spells CASSIVPGQGSYEQYF. The DNA for the CDR3 is TGTGCCAGTAGTATTGTTCCGGGACAGGGCTCCTACGAGCAGTACTTC. This sequence joins TRBV19 and TRBJ2-7; TRBD1 matches at 9 bases. The CDR3 contains 16 residues. Germline CDR1 LNHDA, CDR2 SQIVND (reference sequence). The junction had 6 bases not matched to a gene; V was cut back by 3 bases and J by 0 bases.

The CDR3 sequence: CASSQRQGGYYEQYF. DNA for the CDR3: TGTGCCAGCAGCCAAAGACAGGGTGGCTACTACGAGCAGTACTTC. V and J are TRBV4-2 and TRBJ2-7; TRBD1 aligns across 7 bases. Per the germline V gene, CDR1 is LGHNA and CDR2 is YNFKEQ. Germline trimming cut 2 bases from V and 3 bases from J; bases unmatched to any gene: 7. This CDR3 contains 15 residues.

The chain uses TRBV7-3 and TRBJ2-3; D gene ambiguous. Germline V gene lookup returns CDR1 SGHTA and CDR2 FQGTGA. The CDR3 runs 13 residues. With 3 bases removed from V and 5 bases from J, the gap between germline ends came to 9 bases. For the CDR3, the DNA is TGTGCCAGCAGCTTCTCGACGGGAGATACGCAGTATTTT. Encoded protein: CASSFSTGDTQYF.

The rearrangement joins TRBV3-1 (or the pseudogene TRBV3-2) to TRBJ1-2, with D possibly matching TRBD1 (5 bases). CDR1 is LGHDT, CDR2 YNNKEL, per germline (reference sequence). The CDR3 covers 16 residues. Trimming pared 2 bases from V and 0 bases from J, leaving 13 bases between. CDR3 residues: CASSQSVGGTNYGYTF. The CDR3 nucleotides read TGTGCCAGCAGCCAATCCGTCGGGGGAACTAACTATGGCTACACCTTC.

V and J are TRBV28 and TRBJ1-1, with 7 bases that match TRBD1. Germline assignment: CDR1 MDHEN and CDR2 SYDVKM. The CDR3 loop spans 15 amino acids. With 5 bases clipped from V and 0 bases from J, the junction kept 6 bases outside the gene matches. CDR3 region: CASSPGQRMNTEAFF. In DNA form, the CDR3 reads TGTGCCAGCAGTCCGGGACAGCGGATGAACACTGAAGCTTTCTTT.

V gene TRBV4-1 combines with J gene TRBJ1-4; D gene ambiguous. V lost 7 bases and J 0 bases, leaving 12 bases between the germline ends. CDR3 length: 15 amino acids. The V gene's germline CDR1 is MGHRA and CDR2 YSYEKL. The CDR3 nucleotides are TGCGCCAGCAAAATTTTGCAGGCAACTAATGAAAAACTGTTTTTT. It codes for CASKILQATNEKLFF.

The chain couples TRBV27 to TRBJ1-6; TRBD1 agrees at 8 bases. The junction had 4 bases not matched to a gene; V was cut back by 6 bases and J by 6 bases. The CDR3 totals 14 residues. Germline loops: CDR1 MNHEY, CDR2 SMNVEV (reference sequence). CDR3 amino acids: CASRGDRGNSPLHF. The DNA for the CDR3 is TGTGCCAGCAGGGGAGACAGGGGTAATTCACCCCTCCACTTT.

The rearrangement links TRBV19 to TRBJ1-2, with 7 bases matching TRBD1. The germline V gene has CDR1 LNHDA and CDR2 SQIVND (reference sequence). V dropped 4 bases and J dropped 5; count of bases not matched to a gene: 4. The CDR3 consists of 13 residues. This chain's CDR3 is CASSTGGPYGYTF. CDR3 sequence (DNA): TGTGCCAGTAGTACAGGGGGTCCTTATGGCTACACCTTC. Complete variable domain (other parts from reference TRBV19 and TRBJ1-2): DGGITQSPKYLFRKEGQNVTLSCEQNLNHDAMYWYRQDPGQGLRLIYYSQIVNDFQKGDIAEGYSVSREKKESFPLTVTSAQKNPTAFYLCASSTGGPYGYTFGSGTRLTVV.

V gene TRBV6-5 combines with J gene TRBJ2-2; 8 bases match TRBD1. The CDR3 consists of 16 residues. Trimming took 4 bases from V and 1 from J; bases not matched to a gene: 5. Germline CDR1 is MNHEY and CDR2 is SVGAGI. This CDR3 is CASSSTGGRNTGELFF. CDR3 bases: TGTGCCAGCAGTTCCACAGGGGGTCGGAACACCGGGGAGCTGTTTTTT.

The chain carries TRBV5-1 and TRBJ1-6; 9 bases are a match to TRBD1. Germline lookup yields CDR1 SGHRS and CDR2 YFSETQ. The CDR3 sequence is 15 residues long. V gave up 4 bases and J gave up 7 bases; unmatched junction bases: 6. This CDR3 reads CASSPLGQGNSPLHF. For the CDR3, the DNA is TGCGCCAGCAGCCCCCTCGGACAGGGGAATTCACCCCTCCACTTT. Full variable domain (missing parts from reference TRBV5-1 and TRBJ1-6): KAGVTQTPRYLIKTRGQQVTLSCSPISGHRSVSWYQQTPGQGLQFLFEYFSETQRNKGNFPGRFSGRQFSNSRSEMNVSTLELGDSALYLCASSPLGQGNSPLHFGNGTRLTVT.

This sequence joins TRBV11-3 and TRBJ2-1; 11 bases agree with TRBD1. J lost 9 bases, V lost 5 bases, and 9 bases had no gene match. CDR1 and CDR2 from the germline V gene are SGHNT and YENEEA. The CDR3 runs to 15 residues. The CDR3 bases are TGTGCCAGCAGCAAACAGGGGACAGGGGGGTTTGAGCAGTTCTTC. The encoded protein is CASSKQGTGGFEQFF. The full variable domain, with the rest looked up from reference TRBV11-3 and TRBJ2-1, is EAGVVQSPRYKIIEKKQPVAFWCNPISGHNTLYWYLQNLGQGPELLIRYENEEAVDDSQLPKDRFSAERLKGVDSTLKIQPAELGDSAVYLCASSKQGTGGFEQFFGPGTRLTVL.

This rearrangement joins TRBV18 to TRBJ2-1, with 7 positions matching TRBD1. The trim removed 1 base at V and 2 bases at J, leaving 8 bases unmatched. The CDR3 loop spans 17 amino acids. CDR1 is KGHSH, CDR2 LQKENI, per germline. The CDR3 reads CASSPQSGDRAYNEQFF. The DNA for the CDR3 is TGTGCCAGCTCACCACAGAGTGGAGACAGGGCCTACAATGAGCAGTTCTTC.